These T cell receptor beta chains were read from a single sample in a study of CD8+ T cells in alopecia areata. The repertoire was sequenced with immunoSEQ multiplex PCR; TCRdb's copy has only in-frame clones and lacks some. The data hold over 150,000 clones, with roughly 50% observed a single time. Sequencing was done on a sample of CD8+ T cells sorted from blood. The source is a human donor in good health. Each CDR3 is given with its conserved first and last residue. The D gene is left open where the match is weak. Size tells how often a clone was seen (once, few, many) or the class of an expanded clone, and some rows leave it out.

TRBV7-9	few	.	TRBJ2-4	CASSVQGIQYF	TGTGCCAGCAGCGTACAGGGCATTCAGTACTTC
TRBV5-1	.	.	TRBJ1-2	CASSWRGDGYTF	TGCGCCAGCAGCTGGAGAGGGGACGGCTACACCTTC
TRBV29-1	few	TRBD1	TRBJ2-7	CSAAGTGSEQYF	TGCAGCGCAGCCGGGACAGGGAGCGAGCAGTACTTC
TRBV7-9	.	TRBD2	TRBJ2-1	CASSFTGTSGNNEQFF	TGTGCCAGCAGCTTCACCGGGACTAGCGGAAACAATGAGCAGTTCTTC
TRBV2	few	.	TRBJ1-2	CASTLNYGYTF	TGTGCCAGCACCCTAAACTATGGCTACACCTTC
TRBV5-1	.	TRBD1	TRBJ2-5	CASSPGQGGETQYF	TGCGCCAGCAGCCCCGGACAGGGGGGAGAGACCCAGTACTTC
TRBV11-2	few	.	TRBJ2-7	CASSSPKGDLYEQYF	TGTGCCAGCAGCTCCCCGAAGGGGGATTTATACGAGCAGTACTTC
TRBV4-1	.	.	TRBJ2-3	CASSQAAGLGTDTQYF	TGCGCCAGCAGCCAAGCGGCCGGCCTAGGCACAGATACGCAGTATTTT
TRBV7-9	.	.	TRBJ2-3	CASSPRMGGLTDTQYF	TGTGCCAGCAGCCCGCGGATGGGGGGACTCACAGATACGCAGTATTTT
TRBV5-1	few	.	TRBJ2-7	CASSDRLDEQYF	TGCGCCAGCAGCGACCGACTGGACGAGCAGTACTTC
TRBV4-2	.	.	TRBJ1-2	CASSQPGVGGYTF	TGTGCCAGCAGCCAACCAGGGGTCGGCGGCTACACCTTC